The clone carrying this TCR beta chain showed up many times. This specimen belongs to a study of patients and donors after allogeneic stem cell transplantation. TCRdb analysed the RT-PCR reads with MiXCR anew, one entry per CDR3 protein. The sample consists of hundreds of thousands of distinct CDR3 sequences, roughly 13% of them appearing once. The CDR3 is made up of 15 amino acids. V lost 0 bases and J lost 8; bases outside the gene matches: 7. Per germline, CDR1 LGHNA and CDR2 YSLEER. Sample: blood, either unsorted or a sorted T cell fraction (not recorded which). The rearrangement joins TRBV4-3 to TRBJ2-1, with 7 bases that match TRBD2. The clonotype comes from a human donor who was either an allogeneic HSCT recipient or a stem cell or donor lymphocyte infusion donor (not recorded which). It is not recorded whose cells these are; they may come from a transplant donor. The CDR3 spells CASSQDGTKGDEQFF. CDR3 coding DNA: TGCGCCAGCAGCCAAGACGGGACTAAAGGTGATGAGCAGTTCTTC.